The rows below give T cell receptor beta chains drawn from one sample of a study of T cell responses to AZD1222 COVID-19 vaccine. Some clones are missing from TCRdb's copy, which holds only in-frame ones; the method was immunoSEQ multiplex PCR. Of about 92,000 clones listed, roughly 88% are singletons. The sequences come from peripheral blood, collected on day 0 of AZD1222 vaccination. Receptor source: an adult in good health. Both conserved end residues are part of each CDR3. D genes are given only for firm matches. A row's size may be missing; if present it is once, few, many or a size class.

>once|TRBV6-1|TRBJ1-6|TRBD1
CASSEGQGYYNSPLHF
TGTGCCAGCAGTGAAGGACAGGGCTACTATAATTCACCCCTCCACTTT
>-|TRBV7-9|TRBJ1-3|-
CASTLGENTIYF
TGTGCCAGCACCCTGGGCGAAAACACCATATATTTT
>-|TRBV7-2|TRBJ2-7|TRBD2
CASSLVPGLADAYEQYF
TGTGCCAGCAGCTTAGTCCCGGGACTAGCGGATGCCTACGAGCAGTACTTC
>-|TRBV7-9|TRBJ2-7|TRBD2
CASSLVTSGSDEQYF
TGTGCCAGCAGCTTAGTAACTAGCGGGAGTGACGAGCAGTACTTC
>-|TRBV11-2|TRBJ2-5|-
CASSLVEETQYF
TGTGCCAGCAGCTTGGTTGAAGAGACCCAGTACTTC
>-|TRBV4-1|TRBJ1-1|-
CASSQVPGSNTEAFF
TGCGCCAGCAGCCAAGTTCCAGGATCGAACACTGAAGCTTTCTTT
>once|TRBV9|TRBJ2-7|TRBD2
CASSGHPRGVNEQYF
TGTGCCAGCAGCGGTCATCCCCGGGGGGTGAACGAGCAGTACTTC
>-|TRBV18|TRBJ2-7|TRBD2
CASSLVGTSGRAQAGQYF
TGTGCCAGCTCCCTTGTAGGGACTAGCGGGAGGGCCCAGGCGGGGCAGTACTTC
>-|TRBV19|TRBJ2-3|-
CASSNAGPSTDTQYF
TGTGCCAGTAGTAATGCAGGGCCTAGCACAGATACGCAGTATTTT
>-|TRBV12-3/TRBV12-4|TRBJ2-1|-
CASKNGRYEQFF
TGTGCCAGCAAAAATGGGCGTTATGAGCAGTTCTTC
>once|TRBV4-3|TRBJ2-7|-
CASSQDLPRGGYEQYF
TGCGCCAGCAGCCAAGATCTACCCAGGGGGGGCTACGAGCAGTACTTC
>-|TRBV7-2|TRBJ2-5|TRBD2
CASSFLGTSGIIETQYF
TGTGCCAGCAGCTTTCTAGGGACTAGCGGGATAATAGAGACCCAGTACTTC
>-|TRBV5-1|TRBJ1-1|-
CASSLDPGNTEAFF
TGCGCCAGCAGCTTGGATCCGGGGAACACTGAAGCTTTCTTT
>-|TRBV19|TRBJ1-4|TRBD1
CASSRGTDSNEKLFF
TGTGCCAGTAGTAGGGGGACAGACTCAAATGAAAAACTGTTTTTT
>-|TRBV21-1|TRBJ2-5|-
CASSKVYSQETQYF
TGTGCCAGCAGCAAAGTGTACAGCCAAGAGACCCAGTACTTC
>-|TRBV28|TRBJ2-1|-
CASSPKGSSYNEQFF
TGTGCCAGCAGTCCAAAGGGGAGCTCCTACAATGAGCAGTTCTTC
>-|TRBV19|TRBJ2-1|-
CASHSPGVHYNEQFF
TGTGCCAGCCACTCACCAGGGGTTCACTACAATGAGCAGTTCTTC
>-|TRBV7-3|TRBJ2-3|TRBD1
CATGTGSTDTQYF
TGTGCCACCGGGACAGGGAGCACAGATACGCAGTATTTT
>-|TRBV6-1|TRBJ1-2|-
CASSERANYGYTF
TGTGCCAGCAGTGAACGGGCTAACTATGGCTACACCTTC
>-|TRBV19|TRBJ1-2|TRBD1
CASTNPGQGGRGYGYTF
TGTGCCAGTACGAACCCGGGACAGGGAGGTCGGGGCTATGGCTACACCTTC
>-|TRBV6-2/TRBV6-3|TRBJ1-5|-
CASSDWTPGQPQHF
TGTGCCAGCAGTGATTGGACTCCTGGTCAGCCCCAGCATTTT
>-|TRBV4-3|TRBJ1-6|-
CASSQVVRAVSNSPLHF
TGCGCCAGCAGCCAAGTAGTGCGGGCGGTCAGTAATTCACCCCTCCACTTT
>-|TRBV30|TRBJ1-6|-
CAWRGTSDSPLHF
TGTGCCTGGAGGGGCACATCCGATTCACCCCTCCACTTT
>-|TRBV11-1|TRBJ2-4|-
CASSMGHTKNIQYF
TGTGCCAGCAGCATGGGCCATACCAAAAACATTCAGTACTTC
>-|TRBV4-2|TRBJ2-7|-
CASSQIGRTGLREQYF
TGTGCCAGCAGCCAGATTGGGAGGACAGGACTCCGCGAGCAGTACTTC
>-|TRBV6-2/TRBV6-3|TRBJ2-1|-
CASSSIHLNEQFF
TGTGCCAGCAGCTCGATACACCTAAATGAGCAGTTCTTC
>-|TRBV2|TRBJ2-1|-
CASGYNEQFF
TGTGCCAGCGGGTACAATGAGCAGTTCTTC
>-|TRBV18|TRBJ2-1|TRBD2
CASSPQLAGRGDEQFF
TGTGCCAGCTCACCGCAGCTAGCGGGAAGAGGGGATGAGCAGTTCTTC
>-|TRBV3-1/TRBV3-2|TRBJ2-2|TRBD2
CASSQRLAGDTGELFF
TGTGCCAGCAGCCAACGGTTAGCGGGCGACACCGGGGAGCTGTTTTTT
>-|TRBV28|TRBJ1-6|-
CASSLRGANSPLHF
TGTGCCAGCAGTTTAAGGGGGGCAAATTCACCCCTCCACTTT
>-|TRBV9|TRBJ1-6|TRBD1
CASSVQGASDNSPLHF
TGTGCCAGCAGCGTTCAGGGGGCTTCCGATAATTCACCCCTCCACTTT
>-|TRBV7-8|TRBJ1-5|-
CASSLRTSSGNQPQHF
TGTGCCAGCAGCCTCCGGACTTCTTCGGGCAATCAGCCCCAGCATTTT
>few|TRBV5-6|TRBJ1-6|-
CASSLGQTNSPLHF
TGTGCCAGCAGCTTAGGACAGACTAATTCACCCCTCCACTTT
>-|TRBV11-2|TRBJ1-4|-
CASSPDPREKLFF
TGTGCCAGCAGCCCCGACCCCCGGGAAAAACTGTTTTTT
>-|TRBV27|TRBJ2-7|-
CASQLRAESYEQYF
TGTGCCAGCCAGTTAAGAGCGGAGTCCTACGAGCAGTACTTC
>-|TRBV28|TRBJ1-2|TRBD1
CASLSSTGGYGYTF
TGTGCCAGCTTGAGCTCGACAGGGGGCTATGGCTACACCTTC
>-|TRBV9|TRBJ2-1|TRBD2
CASSPNVAGYNEQFF
TGTGCCAGCAGCCCCAATGTAGCGGGGTACAATGAGCAGTTCTTC
>-|TRBV2|TRBJ1-5|TRBD1
CASSEDRGDNQPQHF
TGTGCCAGCAGTGAGGACAGGGGGGACAATCAGCCCCAGCATTTT
>-|TRBV9|TRBJ2-7|-
CASSLAGTSYEQYF
TGTGCCAGCAGCCTCGCGGGAACCTCCTACGAGCAGTACTTC
>-|TRBV3-1/TRBV3-2|TRBJ1-3|TRBD1
CASSQSPQGAAGNTIYF
TGTGCCAGCAGCCAGAGCCCACAGGGGGCGGCTGGAAACACCATATATTTT
>-|TRBV25-1|TRBJ1-2|-
CASSTSYGYTF
TGTGCCAGCAGCACCTCCTATGGCTACACCTTC
>-|TRBV9|TRBJ2-5|-
CASSVAGQYQETQYF
TGTGCCAGCAGCGTGGCAGGACAGTACCAAGAGACCCAGTACTTC
>-|TRBV3-1/TRBV3-2|TRBJ2-7|TRBD2
CASSPPPYQRELEQYF
TGTGCCAGCAGCCCCCCTCCCTACCAGCGGGAGCTCGAGCAGTACTTC
>-|TRBV13|TRBJ1-1|-
CASSVGRNTEAFF
TGTGCCAGCAGCGTAGGGAGGAACACTGAAGCTTTCTTT
>-|TRBV7-9|TRBJ2-1|TRBD2
CASSLAGAGVDEQFF
TGTGCCAGCAGCTTAGCAGGAGCGGGAGTTGATGAGCAGTTCTTC
>-|TRBV10-3|TRBJ1-6|-
CAIRALPDSPLHF
TGTGCCATCAGGGCCCTTCCCGATTCACCCCTCCACTTT
>-|TRBV2|TRBJ1-1|-
CASSFTENTEAFF
TGTGCCAGCAGTTTTACAGAGAACACTGAAGCTTTCTTT
>-|TRBV30|TRBJ1-1|-
CAWSPANTEAFF
TGTGCCTGGAGTCCAGCTAACACTGAAGCTTTCTTT
>-|TRBV27|TRBJ2-1|-
CASSDSYNEQFF
TGTGCCAGCAGTGACAGCTACAATGAGCAGTTCTTC
>-|TRBV19|TRBJ2-1|TRBD1
CASLSSGGTGWNEQFF
TGTGCCAGTCTGTCCTCCGGGGGGACAGGGTGGAATGAGCAGTTCTTC
>-|TRBV3-1/TRBV3-2|TRBJ1-5|TRBD1
CASSQGGQGANQPQHF
TGTGCCAGCAGCCAGGGGGGACAGGGGGCGAATCAGCCCCAGCATTTT
>-|TRBV7-9|TRBJ1-2|TRBD1
CASSWGQGDGYTF
TGTGCCAGCAGCTGGGGACAGGGCGATGGCTACACCTTC
>-|TRBV19|TRBJ2-1|-
CATVDTNEQFF
TGTGCCACCGTGGACACCAATGAGCAGTTCTTC
>-|TRBV6-5|TRBJ1-6|-
CASSTGHSYNSPLHF
TGTGCCAGCAGTACTGGACACTCCTATAATTCACCCCTCCACTTT
>once|TRBV2|TRBJ1-5|TRBD1
CASSGTGEQPQHF
TGTGCCAGCAGTGGGACAGGGGAACAGCCCCAGCATTTT
>-|TRBV19|TRBJ1-2|TRBD1
CASSLGQNYGYTF
TGTGCCAGTAGTTTGGGACAGAACTATGGCTACACCTTC
>-|TRBV4-2|TRBJ1-1|-
CASSQEQMNTEAFF
TGTGCCAGCAGCCAAGAACAGATGAACACTGAAGCTTTCTTT